The 5 T cell receptor beta chains in this list originate from one sample, sequenced in a study of CD8 T cells in ankylosing spondylitis. Study findings and constraints: What seemed typical of ankylosing spondylitis blood was a TCR beta motif built from several highly homologous variants.

TCRdb itself ran the 5' RACE reads through MiXCR, one entry per CDR3 protein. Of 350,000 or so distinct CDR3 sequences in the sample, roughly 8% were seen once. No antigen has been identified for these receptors. The sample was blood, either unsorted or a sorted T cell fraction (not recorded which). Every receptor here comes from a male donor with ankylosing spondylitis.

The DNA for the CDR3 is TGTGCCAGCAGTATTAGGGGGCGCCGCACTGAAGCTTTCTTT. It codes for CASSIRGRRTEAFF. V and J are TRBV12-3 or TRBV12-4 and TRBJ1-1, with 7 bases identical to TRBD1. The CDR3 loop spans 14 amino acids. After removal of 5 bases from V and 4 bases from J, the junction contained 7 bases not matched to a gene.

This clonotype appeared a few times. The chain employs TRBV5-1 and TRBJ2-1, with D perhaps TRBD1 (6 bases). Germline V lookup: CDR1 SGHRS, CDR2 YFSETQ. The CDR3 extends over 18 amino acids. Between the trimmed V and J ends, which lost 0 bases and 4 bases, there was a span of 20 bases. DNA of the CDR3: TGCGCCAGCAGCTTGGGCCACAGGGAAATGCCCCTTTACAATGAGCAGTTCTTC. Encoded protein: CASSLGHREMPLYNEQFF.

This clonotype was counted a few times. The chain is built from TRBV6-1 and TRBJ2-7; 11 bases match TRBD1. Germline assignment: CDR1 MNHNS and CDR2 SASEGT. The J segment lost 4 bases and the V segment lost 0 bases, leaving 8 bases of the junction unmatched. The CDR3 is made up of 17 amino acids. The CDR3 protein is CASSEALLGQGVYEQYF. The CDR3 DNA reads TGTGCCAGCAGTGAAGCGCTTTTGGGACAGGGGGTTTACGAGCAGTACTTC.

This clonotype was picked up many times. The rearrangement joins TRBV29-1 to TRBJ1-2; 7 bases are shared with TRBD1. The CDR3 has 14 amino acids. Germline assignment: CDR1 SQVTM and CDR2 ANQGSEA. The J segment lost 4 bases and the V segment lost 4 bases, leaving 9 bases of the junction unmatched. The CDR3 loop reads CSVVTGTSGYGYTF. CDR3 nucleotides: TGCAGCGTTGTGACAGGGACATCGGGCTATGGCTACACCTTC.

V gene TRBV20-1 combines with J gene TRBJ2-7, with TRBD2 matching over 14 bases. This CDR3 has 17 amino acids. Germline V lookup: CDR1 DFQATT, CDR2 SNEGSKA (reference sequence). V trimming: 3 bases; J trimming: 0 bases; junction bases outside the gene matches: 7. The CDR3 nucleotides are TGCAGTGCTAGCCGACTAGCGGGAGGGCCCCGCTCCTACGAGCAGTACTTC. Translated: CSASRLAGGPRSYEQYF.